These 18 T cell receptor beta chains were all obtained from the same sample, sequenced in a study of OX40 agonist ivuxolimab in advanced cancers. Library creation used the immunoSEQ multiplex PCR assay. Here the immuneACCESS table is served through TCRdb, limited to in-frame sequences with V and J called. Missing clones are a known gap in these copies; in checked studies unresolved V genes cover under half, and the rest lacks a known reason. Present in this sample are tens of thousands of clones, 91% of which were seen just once. The ten largest clones capture over 15% of the sample. This sample comprised CD4+ or CD8+ T cells sorted from blood, obtained in a trial of the OX40 agonist ivuxolimab. The receptors stem from an adult with an advanced solid tumor such as melanoma, head and neck, liver or kidney cancer.

V is TRBV19 and J is TRBJ2-7; possibly TRBD1 or TRBD2 for D (5 bases each). This CDR3 contains 13 residues. Germline V gives CDR1 LNHDA, CDR2 SQIVND (reference sequence). V lost 10 bases, J lost 3 bases, and 16 bases lay in between. The CDR3 spells CATSPGPNYEQYF. For the CDR3, the DNA is TGTGCCACCTCGCCGGGACCCAACTACGAGCAGTACTTC. The variable domain in full, with the rest retrieved from reference TRBV19 and TRBJ2-7, is DGGITQSPKYLFRKEGQNVTLSCEQNLNHDAMYWYRQDPGQGLRLIYYSQIVNDFQKGDIAEGYSVSREKKESFPLTVTSAQKNPTAFYLCATSPGPNYEQYFGPGTRLTVT.

V gene TRBV13 combines with J gene TRBJ2-5, with 8 bases fitting TRBD2. CDR1 is PRHDT and CDR2 is FYEKMQ in the germline V gene (reference sequence). The V segment lost 0 bases and the J segment 4 bases; nucleotides outside the gene matches: 7. The CDR3 is made up of 16 amino acids. This CDR3 reads CASSLGSGGWGETQYF. The CDR3, as DNA: TGTGCCAGCAGCTTAGGAAGCGGGGGTTGGGGAGAGACCCAGTACTTC.

V and J are TRBV7-3 and TRBJ1-2; 8 bases agree with TRBD1. After removal of 5 bases from V and 4 bases from J, the junction contained 9 bases not matched to a gene. This CDR3 contains 15 residues. Germline V CDR1 and CDR2: SGHTA, FQGTGA. For the CDR3, the DNA is TGTGCCAGCAGCCCCCCCGACAGGGGTGCCTATGGCTACACCTTC. Encoded protein: CASSPPDRGAYGYTF.

The chain joins TRBV7-9 to TRBJ1-4; TRBD1 matches 7 bases. The CDR3 runs to 12 residues. J gave up 11 bases and V 3 bases, and 3 bases lay outside the gene matches. Germline lookup yields CDR1 SEHNR and CDR2 FQNEAQ (reference sequence). This CDR3 reads CASSFTGEKLFF. The DNA of the CDR3 is TGTGCCAGCAGCTTTACAGGGGAGAAACTGTTTTTT.

The chain employs TRBV6-1 and TRBJ1-1; D is undetermined. Looked up from germline, CDR1 is MNHNS and CDR2 is SASEGT. CDR3 size: 15 residues. The V end lost 7 bases, the J end lost 1 base, and 16 bases lay between the germline ends. CDR3 coding DNA: TGTGCCAGCACCCAAGCGCGGGAGGGGAACACTGAAGCTTTCTTT. Translating it yields CASTQAREGNTEAFF.

This chain connects TRBV20-1 to TRBJ1-1; D is unclear. Germline CDR1 DFQATT, CDR2 SNEGSKA (reference sequence). The CDR3 is 11 residues long. V was clipped by 5 bases and J by 1 base, with 5 bases between them. The CDR3: CSALWNTEAFF. The CDR3 DNA reads as TGCAGTGCTCTTTGGAACACTGAAGCTTTCTTT.

CDR3 sequence: CAISEPTTGIAYEQYF. The CDR3 DNA reads TGTGCCATCAGTGAGCCAACTACAGGGATAGCCTACGAGCAGTACTTC. The chain recombines TRBV10-3 with TRBJ2-7; possible D gene TRBD1, 6 bases. Germline loops: CDR1 ENHRY, CDR2 SYGVKD. Trimming took off 2 bases at V and 2 bases at J, with 16 bases between the two ends. This CDR3 spans 16 amino acids.

The chain joins TRBV19 to TRBJ1-5; TRBD1 might be the D (5 bases). CDR1 is LNHDA and CDR2 is SQIVND in the germline V gene (reference sequence). The CDR3 is made up of 15 amino acids. Between the trimmed V and J ends, which lost 1 base and 3 bases, there was a span of 10 bases. This CDR3 is CASSIVEGINQPQHF. CDR3 bases: TGTGCCAGTAGTATAGTGGAGGGGATCAATCAGCCCCAGCATTTT. Using reference TRBV19 and TRBJ1-5 for the parts outside the CDR3, the full variable domain is DGGITQSPKYLFRKEGQNVTLSCEQNLNHDAMYWYRQDPGQGLRLIYYSQIVNDFQKGDIAEGYSVSREKKESFPLTVTSAQKNPTAFYLCASSIVEGINQPQHFGDGTRLSIL.

The rearrangement uses TRBV4-2 and TRBJ1-5, with unresolved D. Deletions cut 3 bases from V and 4 bases from J, with 10 bases between. The CDR3 runs 14 residues. The germline gives CDR1 LGHNA, CDR2 YNFKEQ. The CDR3 DNA follows: TGTGCCAGCAGCCATGGTCAAGAAAATCAGCCCCAGCATTTT. It translates to CASSHGQENQPQHF.

The rearrangement links TRBV19 to TRBJ2-5; tentatively, D is TRBD1 or TRBD2 (6 bases each). V lost 5 bases and J lost 5, with 21 bases in between. Germline values: CDR1 LNHDA, CDR2 SQIVND (reference sequence). This CDR3 has 16 amino acids. The CDR3: CASSDPWGARGETQYF. The DNA for the CDR3 is TGTGCCAGTAGTGACCCCTGGGGGGCAAGAGGGGAGACCCAGTACTTC.

The chain couples TRBV6-5 to TRBJ1-1; D is unclear. Trimming shortened V by 2 bases and J by 3 bases, and 4 bases separated the two germline ends. From germline, CDR1 is MNHEY and CDR2 SVGAGI. There are 12 residues in the CDR3. This CDR3 is CASSYADTEAFF. The CDR3 bases are TGTGCCAGCAGTTACGCCGACACTGAAGCTTTCTTT.

This CDR3 is CASSWGAGELFF. CDR3 coding DNA: TGTGCCAGCAGCTGGGGAGCCGGGGAGCTGTTTTTT. The J gene is TRBJ2-2, the V gene TRBV5-4, with D maybe TRBD2 (5 bases). CDR1 is SGHNT and CDR2 is YYREEE in the germline V gene (reference sequence). V lost 3 bases to trimming and J lost 6 bases, with 6 bases between them. The CDR3 covers 12 residues.

In its sample, this clone was seen once. The chain combines TRBV19 with TRBJ2-1; D gene uncertain. The CDR3 spans 15 residues. Looked up from germline, CDR1 is LNHDA and CDR2 is SQIVND (reference sequence). The V gene lost 3 bases and the J gene lost 4 bases, with 13 bases spanning the gap. As DNA, the CDR3 is TGTGCCAGTAGTATGGGCAGTACTGGGTACAATGAGCAGTTCTTC. Translated: CASSMGSTGYNEQFF.

The chain couples TRBV6-1 to TRBJ1-2, with 7 nucleotides matching TRBD1. Germline CDR1 MNHNS, CDR2 SASEGT. With V trimmed by 3 bases and J by 3 bases, 10 bases remained unmatched. The CDR3 totals 16 residues. CDR3 loop: CASSDLSTGPYYGYTF. For the CDR3, the DNA is TGTGCCAGCAGTGATCTCTCGACAGGGCCTTACTATGGCTACACCTTC.

J is TRBJ2-2 and V is TRBV15, with no clear D. CDR3 length equals 14 residues. Trimming shortened V by 6 bases and J by 7 bases, and 15 bases separated the two germline ends. Germline V gene data show CDR1 as LNHNV and CDR2 as YYDKDF (reference sequence). The CDR3 nucleotides are TGTGCCACCAGGCCTCCTTGGGCCGTCGGGGAGCTGTTTTTT. Its translation: CATRPPWAVGELFF.

J is TRBJ2-7 and V is TRBV13; the match to TRBD2 covers 7 bases. The CDR3 totals 15 residues. Trimming took 1 base from V and 3 from J; bases not matched to a gene: 6. Germline V CDR1 and CDR2: PRHDT, FYEKMQ (reference sequence). The CDR3 reads CASSLEGGLSYEQYF. In nucleotides, the CDR3 is TGTGCCAGCAGCTTAGAGGGAGGGTTGAGCTACGAGCAGTACTTC.

V and J are TRBV5-6 and TRBJ2-2; TRBD1 matches at 10 bases. With V trimmed by 1 base and J by 6 bases, 9 bases remained unmatched. There are 17 residues in the CDR3. Germline V lookup: CDR1 SGHDT, CDR2 YYEEEE. Here the CDR3 reads CASSLNLWTGGAGELFF. CDR3 nucleotide sequence: TGTGCCAGCAGCTTGAATCTCTGGACAGGGGGGGCCGGGGAGCTGTTTTTT.

The chain has TRBV28 and TRBJ2-7; TRBD1 aligns across 7 bases. Germline CDR1 MDHEN, CDR2 SYDVKM. CDR3 length equals 15 residues. The V and J ends lost 2 bases and 1 base, in that order; junction bases with no gene match: 5. CDR3 nucleotide sequence: TGTGCCAGCAGTTTAACGGCAGGGGGTTCCTACGAGCAGTACTTC. As protein: CASSLTAGGSYEQYF.